This section outlines one T cell receptor (beta chain) sequence together with its context. The clone's antigen remains unknown. No base qualities exist here, and no much larger clone lies one base off it. Patients with autoimmune disease history or receiving systemic immunosuppression were excluded from the trial. Peripheral blood for TCR sequencing was collected from all dose cohorts at baseline, on cycle 4 day 1, and on cycle 7 day 1. The samples were taken from a phase I, first-in-human, multicenter, open-label dose-escalation trial of ivuxolimab. Adults with locally advanced or metastatic head and neck squamous cell, hepatocellular, melanoma or renal cell carcinoma were enrolled in the trial. Before TCR sequencing, CD4+ and CD8+ T cells were separately sorted from peripheral blood. The germline V gene provides CDR1 ENHRY and CDR2 SYGVKD. CDR3 length: 17 amino acids, cysteine to phenylalanine. Only the CDR3 DNA is retained, 51 bases long and in frame from the first base. The germline ends are 20 bases apart after V is trimmed by 6 bases and J by 2 bases.

Genomic DNA was isolated from the sorted cells so that the TCRbeta CDR3 region could be sequenced. TCRbeta CDR3 regions were sequenced using the immunoSEQ Assay. The table was pulled from immuneACCESS by TCRdb, which kept in-frame rearrangements only. Such tables lose some clones; where checked, under half of the loss comes from unresolved V genes, and the rest has no known cause. Here the sample has about 73,000 clones; approximately 92% occur a single time. The ten largest clones take up around 0.5% of the sample. These data come from a study of OX40 agonist ivuxolimab in advanced cancers. Regarding the study in general: Ivuxolimab was a fully human IgG2 agonistic monoclonal antibody targeting the costimulatory receptor OX40 (CD134). The paper describes the monotherapy dose-escalation part (N of about 47 patients) of the phase I trial of ivuxolimab. Of the approximately 54 patients in dose escalation, approximately 20 had hepatocellular carcinoma, about 15 had melanoma, 9 had renal cell carcinoma and 9 had head and neck cancer. Intravenous ivuxolimab was administered to patients every 2 weeks at six dose levels: 0.01, 0.1, 0.3, 1.5, 3 and 10 mg/kg. The purpose of peripheral TCRbeta sequencing was to test whether ivuxolimab changed TCR sequence diversity and led to clonal T-cell expansion. A male proportion of about 79% and a mean age of approximately 58 years, ranging from 23 to 79, were recorded for the dose-escalation cohort. Partial responses occurred in three dose-escalation patients: two with cutaneous melanoma and one with hepatocellular carcinoma. Patients were allowed to have had prior anti-PD-1, anti-PD-L1 or anti-CTLA-4 therapy, and around two fifths of the dose-escalation patients had been treated with checkpoint inhibitors.

Findings and caveats that apply to the study as a whole: Low levels of normalized T-cell clonal expansion were also seen in some patients who did not respond. At doses of 0.1 to 3.0 mg/kg, clonal expansion of both CD4+ and CD8+ blood T cells was observed from baseline to week 6. In partial responders in the 0.1-3.0 mg/kg groups, normalized peripheral clonal expansion was found to be among the lowest, especially among CD8+ T cells. The antigen specificity of the clonally expanded peripheral T cells was not determined. After ivuxolimab, more expanded clones were found on average in CD8+ T cells than in CD4+ T cells.

This material consisted of CD4+ or CD8+ T cells sorted from blood, taken in a trial of the OX40 agonist ivuxolimab. This receptor chain uses TRBV10-3 and TRBJ1-5; the best D guess is TRBD1, with 5 bases matching. This TCR was recovered from an adult with an advanced solid tumor such as melanoma, head and neck, liver or kidney cancer. The DNA sequence is TGTGCCATCAGCGCAGCCGGGGGGGTGGTAGGCAATCAGCCCCAGCATTTT. This is translated as CAISAAGGVVGNQPQHF.